Sequencing of this TCR beta chain was carried out in a study of T cell changes during pregnancy in multiple sclerosis. The data were produced by immunoSEQ multiplex PCR, yet TCRdb's version contains in-frame clones alone and is incomplete. This table has 80,000 to 130,000 clones, about 94% appearing once. CDR1 is MNHNS and CDR2 is SASEGT in the germline V gene. Trimming removed 1 base from V and 1 base from J, with 7 bases in between. The CDR3 is made up of 14 amino acids. The receptor was isolated from a female donor with multiple sclerosis, enrolled in a pregnancy study. The rearrangement uses TRBV6-1 and TRBJ1-1; D unresolved. This specimen consisted of peripheral blood, obtained before pregnancy. CDR3 bases: TGTGCCAGCAGTGAAGGGGCGGGGAACACTGAAGCTTTCTTT. This encodes CASSEGAGNTEAFF.